This T cell receptor (beta chain) was captured by sequencing in a study of cytomegalovirus exposure and HLA in healthy donors. Remarks on this clone: Its antigen remains unidentified.

Researchers ran the PCR with 60 Vbeta and 13 Jbeta primers. Data came from immunoSEQ multiplex PCR; TCRdb stores just in-frame clones and leaves some out. The sample lists approximately 200,000 clones; over 75% were seen once. V lost 0 bases and J 0 bases, leaving 8 bases between the germline ends. The CDR3 runs 15 residues. Germline CDR1 SGHDT, CDR2 YYEEEE. Study-wide findings and caveats: Most TCRs appeared rarely, but some public TCRs recurred in many donors. Researchers reported in a later analysis that common viral pathogens appeared linked to several top clusters.

Input material: PBMCs. The origin of this receptor is a boy between 2 and 10 years old in good health and CMV-seronegative. V is TRBV5-6 and J is TRBJ2-3; D unclear. The CDR3 DNA reads as TGTGCCAGCAGCTTGGCAGGCTCTAGCACAGATACGCAGTATTTT. Translation gives CASSLAGSSTDTQYF.